The 27 T cell receptor beta chains presented below share a single source sample, sequenced in a study of blood T cell repertoires in COVID-19. Assay: immunoSEQ multiplex PCR; the TCRdb copy retains only in-frame clones and omits some. The sample includes 220,000 or so clones, about 85% seen only once; the top ten take around 3%. Sequencing was performed on peripheral blood. These receptors were taken from a man in his fifties who had recovered from COVID-19.

CDR3 coding DNA: TGTGCCTGGAGTTTAGCCTTCTCTGGAAACACCATATATTTT. Amino acids: CAWSLAFSGNTIYF. This chain links TRBV30 with TRBJ1-3; the D is unclear. There are 14 residues in the CDR3. V lost 2 bases and J 0 bases, leaving 8 bases between the germline ends. CDR1 is GTSNPN, CDR2 SVGIG, per germline (reference sequence).

The J gene is TRBJ2-7, the V gene TRBV3-1 (or the pseudogene TRBV3-2); 12 bases are shared with TRBD2. Germline CDR1 and CDR2: LGHDT and YNNKEL (reference sequence). The CDR3 totals 16 residues. With 0 bases clipped from V and 4 bases from J, the junction kept 4 bases outside the gene matches. The CDR3 reads CASSQDRLAGDYEQYF. CDR3 nucleotide sequence: TGTGCCAGCAGCCAAGATCGACTAGCGGGAGATTACGAGCAGTACTTC.

The V gene is TRBV19, the J gene TRBJ1-1; D perhaps matches TRBD1 (6 bases). V lost 6 bases and J 0 bases, leaving 17 bases between the germline ends. The germline CDR1 and CDR2 sequences are LNHDA and SQIVND (reference sequence). This CDR3 is 16 amino acids long. This chain's CDR3 is CASRRTGTYMNTEAFF. The CDR3 DNA reads as TGTGCCAGTAGGCGAACCGGGACATACATGAACACTGAAGCTTTCTTT.

This chain uses TRBV7-2 with TRBJ2-3; no clear D gene. This CDR3 region has 14 residues. Trimming stripped 2 bases from V and 6 bases from J, with 12 bases between. Per germline, CDR1 SGHTA and CDR2 FQGNSA. In nucleotides, the CDR3 is TGTGCCAGCAGCTTAAGAGGAGACGGGGATACGCAGTATTTT. Translation gives CASSLRGDGDTQYF.

The V and J genes are TRBV7-6 and TRBJ2-7; 12 positions match TRBD2. J gave up 6 bases and V 3 bases, and 9 bases lay outside the gene matches. This CDR3 has 16 amino acids. Per germline, CDR1 SGHVS and CDR2 FNYEAQ. The CDR3 region is CASSLLLAGGLGEQYF. The CDR3 DNA reads TGTGCCAGCAGCTTGCTACTAGCGGGAGGATTAGGCGAGCAGTACTTC.

This sequence joins TRBV1 and TRBJ2-7; the table's D call TRBD2 went unverified against the DNA. TRBV1 is reported as a pseudogene. The CDR3 spans 16 residues. This chain's CDR3 is CTSSQDTSGGSYEQYF. The DNA for the CDR3 is TGCACCAGCAGCCAAGATACTAGCGGGGGGTCCTACGAGCAGTACTTC.

The J gene is TRBJ2-5, the V gene TRBV7-9; 12 bases fit TRBD1. V lost 5 bases and J lost 7; bases outside the gene matches: 8. Germline V gene lookup returns CDR1 SEHNR and CDR2 FQNEAQ (reference sequence). This CDR3 has 15 residues. The DNA for the CDR3 is TGTGCCAGCAGCCTCGGGACAGGGGGCCCAGGGACCCAGTACTTC. Amino acids: CASSLGTGGPGTQYF.

The V call is TRBV19, the J call TRBJ2-1; TRBD2 agrees at 8 bases. V shed 6 bases and J 7 bases; nucleotides not matched to a gene: 11. Germline V gene data show CDR1 as LNHDA and CDR2 as SQIVND (reference sequence). The CDR3 is 15 amino acids. The CDR3 spells CASSLTSGQGNEQFF. CDR3 in DNA: TGTGCCAGTAGCCTAACTAGCGGCCAAGGGAATGAGCAGTTCTTC.

The chain uses TRBV19 and TRBJ1-5; a possible D gene is TRBD1 (6 bases). Germline V gives CDR1 LNHDA, CDR2 SQIVND (reference sequence). The CDR3 length is 15 residues. The V and J ends lost 5 bases and 6 bases respectively, with 17 bases between them. The CDR3 coding sequence is TGTGCCAGTAGTCCGCCGACAGGCCGCGTTCAGCCCCAGCATTTT. It encodes CASSPPTGRVQPQHF.

The rearrangement links TRBV2 to TRBJ1-2; D ambiguous. This CDR3 has 14 amino acids. The V gene's germline CDR1 is SNHLY and CDR2 FYNNEI. V was clipped by 6 bases and J by 0 bases, with 11 bases between them. The CDR3 DNA is TGTGCCAGCAGGCAGTTCCAAGCTAACTATGGCTACACCTTC. Translating gives CASRQFQANYGYTF.

At least ten counts were recorded for this clone. The chain employs TRBV9 and TRBJ2-1; D unresolved. Deletions cut 0 bases from V and 9 bases from J, with 4 bases between. The CDR3 is 11 amino acids. The germline V gene has CDR1 SGDLS and CDR2 YYNGEE. The CDR3 loop reads CASSVASEQFF. In DNA, the CDR3 is TGTGCCAGCAGCGTAGCGAGTGAGCAGTTCTTC.

V is TRBV7-4 and J is TRBJ1-5; 8 bases map to TRBD1. This CDR3 region has 16 residues. J was trimmed by 4 bases and V by 6 bases; bases with no gene match: 11. Germline V CDR1 and CDR2: SGHVT, SQSDAQ. The CDR3 sequence: CASRERTGWANQPQHF. In nucleotides, the CDR3 is TGTGCCAGCAGAGAACGGACAGGGTGGGCAAATCAGCCCCAGCATTTT.

This clone was seen only a few times. This chain uses TRBV2 with TRBJ2-7; TRBD1 agrees at 9 bases. The CDR3 runs 15 residues. Germline V gives CDR1 SNHLY, CDR2 FYNNEI. The V segment lost 2 bases and the J segment 2 bases; nucleotides outside the gene matches: 4. DNA of the CDR3: TGTGCCAGCAGTGAATGGGGGACAGGGCCCTACGAGCAGTACTTC. Translated: CASSEWGTGPYEQYF.

The chain carries TRBV5-1 and TRBJ1-4, with TRBD1 matching 7 bases. This CDR3 contains 13 residues. V trimming: 4 bases; J trimming: 5 bases; junction bases outside the gene matches: 2. Germline CDR1 is SGHRS and CDR2 is YFSETQ. The CDR3 region has the DNA TGCGCCAGCAGCGCGACAGGGAATGAAAAACTGTTTTTT. Protein: CASSATGNEKLFF.

This clone was observed a handful of times. The J gene is TRBJ2-1, the V gene TRBV7-7; 9 bases align to TRBD2. V shed 2 bases, J shed 3 bases, and the junction held 11 bases outside the gene matches. Germline assignment: CDR1 SSHAT and CDR2 FNYEAQ (reference sequence). This CDR3 has 18 amino acids. The CDR3 bases are TGTGCCAGCAGCTTATCCCTCCCTGCGGGAGGGGTCTACAATGAGCAGTTCTTC. It specifies CASSLSLPAGGVYNEQFF. Full variable domain (remainder filled in from reference TRBV7-7 and TRBJ2-1): GAGVSQSPRYKVTKRGQDVTLRCDPISSHATLYWYQQALGQGPEFLTYFNYEAQPDKSGLPSDRFSAERPEGSISTLTIQRTEQRDSAMYRCASSLSLPAGGVYNEQFFGPGTRLTVL.

V gene TRBV10-3 combines with J gene TRBJ2-1, with 10 bases matching TRBD2. The V gene's germline CDR1 is ENHRY and CDR2 SYGVKD. The CDR3 is made up of 15 amino acids. Germline trimming cut 6 bases from V and 0 bases from J; bases unmatched to any gene: 2. CDR3 sequence (DNA): TGTGCCATCAGAGCTAGCGGGAGCTCCTACAATGAGCAGTTCTTC. Translated: CAIRASGSSYNEQFF.

The chain is built from TRBV29-1 and TRBJ2-3; D unclear. V was clipped by 4 bases and J by 2 bases, with 16 bases between them. The CDR3 runs to 15 residues. Germline CDR1 and CDR2: SQVTM and ANQGSEA. In nucleotides, the CDR3 is TGCAGCGTTGGAGGAACGTCCCTGAACACAGATACGCAGTATTTT. As protein: CSVGGTSLNTDTQYF.

This clone appeared a few times. J is TRBJ2-3 and V is TRBV15, with TRBD1 matching over 7 bases. The germline V gene has CDR1 LNHNV and CDR2 YYDKDF (reference sequence). The CDR3 is 14 amino acids. Trimming cost V 3 bases and J 10 bases; bases outside gene matches: 10. The chain's CDR3 is CATSSRLTGSAQYF. CDR3 DNA: TGTGCCACCAGCAGCAGACTGACAGGGTCAGCGCAGTATTTT.

As for this clone: An end of the junction differs from the germline gene, which may be a read error. The chain uses TRBV14 and TRBJ1-1, with TRBD1 matching over 7 bases. CDR3 length: 12 amino acids. The germline CDR1 and CDR2 sequences are SGHDN and FVKESK. CDR3 DNA sequence: TGTGCCAGCAGCCAAGATCTTTCGGGACAGATGTTT. Its protein product is CASSQDLSGQMF.

The V and J genes are TRBV24-1 and TRBJ2-2; 8 bases are shared with TRBD2. V shed 0 bases, J shed 7 bases, and the junction held 3 bases outside the gene matches. The CDR3 loop spans 15 amino acids. Germline V gene lookup returns CDR1 KGHDR and CDR2 SFDVKD. The chain's CDR3 is CATSDLGLAGGELFF. CDR3 DNA sequence: TGTGCCACCAGTGATTTGGGACTAGCCGGCGGGGAGCTGTTTTTT.

The V gene is TRBV28, the J gene TRBJ1-1; TRBD1 is a possible D gene (6 bases). Germline V CDR1 and CDR2: MDHEN, SYDVKM. Trimming shortened V by 4 bases and J by 1 base, and 7 bases separated the two germline ends. This CDR3 contains 13 residues. CDR3 sequence: CASSSRGNTEAFF. CDR3 bases: TGTGCCAGCAGTTCCAGGGGGAACACTGAAGCTTTCTTT.

The chain uses TRBV2 and TRBJ2-1, with a possible D match to TRBD2 (6 bases). From germline, CDR1 is SNHLY and CDR2 FYNNEI. The length of the CDR3 is 13 residues. Trimming stripped 8 bases from V and 5 bases from J, with 13 bases between. CDR3 DNA: TGTGCCAGCGAATTGGGACTGGACAATGAGCAGTTCTTC. It codes for CASELGLDNEQFF.

This rearrangement joins TRBV6-5 to TRBJ2-5; D ambiguous. CDR1 is MNHEY, CDR2 SVGAGI, per germline. The V gene lost 6 bases and the J gene lost 1 base, with 3 bases spanning the gap. The CDR3 covers 11 residues. The DNA of the CDR3 is TGTGCCAGCAGCTTCCAAGAGACCCAGTACTTC. This encodes CASSFQETQYF.

The chain couples TRBV20-1 to TRBJ1-6, with a weak D call TRBD1 (5 bases). This CDR3 has 14 amino acids. The V gene lost 3 bases and the J gene lost 5 bases, with 11 bases spanning the gap. Germline CDR1 is DFQATT and CDR2 is SNEGSKA (reference sequence). DNA for the CDR3: TGCAGTGCTAGTTTGACAGAGGATAATTCACCCCTCCACTTT. Its translation is CSASLTEDNSPLHF.

J is TRBJ1-3 and V is TRBV30; tentatively, D is TRBD1 (5 bases). The germline V gene has CDR1 GTSNPN and CDR2 SVGIG (reference sequence). The CDR3 is 15 amino acids. V lost 5 bases and J 0 bases, leaving 14 bases between the germline ends. The DNA of the CDR3 is TGTGCCTGGGGTGGGGCCATTCTCTCTGGAAACACCATATATTTT. Residues: CAWGGAILSGNTIYF.

Here the CDR3 reads CASSPFSRDSSYNEQFF. Here the CDR3 DNA reads TGTGCCAGCTCACCATTCAGCCGGGACTCGAGCTACAATGAGCAGTTCTTC. V gene TRBV18 combines with J gene TRBJ2-1; TRBD2 might be the D (6 bases). With 2 bases removed from V and 3 bases from J, the gap between germline ends came to 17 bases. CDR1 is KGHSH and CDR2 is LQKENI in the germline V gene. This CDR3 contains 17 residues.

J is TRBJ2-1 and V is TRBV13, with 8 bases fitting TRBD2. V shed 2 bases and J 0 bases; nucleotides not matched to a gene: 6. Germline CDR1 PRHDT, CDR2 FYEKMQ (reference sequence). This CDR3 is built from 17 residues. The CDR3 DNA follows: TGTGCCAGCAGCTTACGGCTGAGCGGGAGCTCCTACAATGAGCAGTTCTTC. Amino acid sequence: CASSLRLSGSSYNEQFF.